This TCR beta chain came from a study of T-cell memory formation after mild COVID-19. Overall study context: Largely, TCR clusters stayed within a single donor.

Amplification by 5'RACE using constant-segment primers produced TCR alpha and TCR beta cDNA libraries that carried sample barcodes and UMIs. A single record per CDR3 protein comes from TCRdb applying MiXCR to the 5' RACE reads. The data hold approximately 240,000 distinct CDR3 sequences, with about 15% observed a single time. The germline CDR1 and CDR2 sequences are SGDLS and YYNGEE. V shed 3 bases and J 6 bases; nucleotides not matched to a gene: 3. This CDR3 has 14 residues. Findings and caveats of the study: Later expanders leaned toward CD4+, whereas clones contracting from day 15 to 85 were balanced CD4/CD8. Shrinking CD4+ clones resided mostly in CM and EM, and CD8+ ones in EMRA.

A word on this clonotype: Its antigen is unknown.

The chain employs TRBV9 and TRBJ2-1; 10 nucleotides line up with TRBD1. What was sequenced was PBMCs or a T cell subset sorted from them (not recorded which). The clonotype was recovered from a young man who had mild COVID-19 (a few samples of this study predate the infection). Cell type and time point are not known. The DNA of the CDR3 is TGTGCCAGCAGCGAACGACAGGGGGCCAATGAGCAGTTCTTC. Its translation: CASSERQGANEQFF.